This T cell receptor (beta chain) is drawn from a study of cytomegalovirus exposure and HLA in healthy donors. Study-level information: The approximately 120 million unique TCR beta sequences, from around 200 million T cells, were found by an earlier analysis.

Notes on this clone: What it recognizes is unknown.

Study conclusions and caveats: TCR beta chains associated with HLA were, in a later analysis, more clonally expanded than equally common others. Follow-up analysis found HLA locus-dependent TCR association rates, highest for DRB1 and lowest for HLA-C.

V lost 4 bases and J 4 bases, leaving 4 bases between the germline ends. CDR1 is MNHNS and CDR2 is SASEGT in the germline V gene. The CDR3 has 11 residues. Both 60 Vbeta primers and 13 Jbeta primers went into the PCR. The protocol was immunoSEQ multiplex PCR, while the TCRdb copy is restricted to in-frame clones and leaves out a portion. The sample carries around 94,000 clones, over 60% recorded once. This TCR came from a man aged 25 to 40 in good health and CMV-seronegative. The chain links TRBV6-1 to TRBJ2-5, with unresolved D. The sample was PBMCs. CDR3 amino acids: CASSVRETQYF. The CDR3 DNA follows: TGTGCCAGCAGTGTGAGAGAGACCCAGTACTTC.